This T cell receptor (beta chain) came from a study of blood T cells in healthy people across ages. Study-level findings and limits: A strong correlation was seen between TCR beta diversity and naive T cell percentage.

The germline V and J ends were trimmed by 1 base and 0 bases, with 9 bases remaining between them. Germline CDR1 LNHDA, CDR2 SQIVND (reference sequence). The CDR3 contains 15 residues. Then a second PCR, running about 6 to 12 cycles, was carried out with a sample-barcoded 5' primer and a J-beta primer mix. TCRdb re-called the 5' RACE reads through MiXCR, storing one row per CDR3 protein. The sample lists fewer than 800,000 distinct CDR3 sequences; 21% were seen once. This clonotype was observed a handful of times. As yet, its antigen is unknown. The rearrangement links TRBV19 to TRBJ1-1, with D hard to call. Sequencing was performed on blood. This clonotype originated in a man between 65 and 80 years old in good health. CDR3 bases: TGTGCCAGTAGTATAGGACTAGAGGTGAACACTGAAGCTTTCTTT. Protein: CASSIGLEVNTEAFF.